This T cell receptor (beta chain) was recovered during a study of beta chain features in type 1 diabetes. Study-wide context: The examined sorted cells totaled under 120 million across samples.

General study findings and limits: Moderately but significantly shorter TCRB CDR3s were found in Type 1 diabetes patients in all four CD4+ subsets.

This clone was counted between two and nine times. Its specificity is not known. cDNA synthesis used the whole RNA isolate, giving expressed TCRB sequences. Assay used: immunoSEQ multiplex PCR; TCRdb lists only in-frame clones, some missing. This sample has around 400,000 clones, with over 12% found just once. The CDR3 extends over 14 amino acids. Trimming took 10 bases from V and 4 from J, leaving 19 bases between them. CDR1 and CDR2 (germline): MDHEN, SYDVKM. The sequenced sample was naive CD4+ T cells from blood. The V call is TRBV28, the J call TRBJ1-1; D is unresolved. The TCR was taken from a woman in her late teens or twenties in good health. The CDR3 DNA follows: TGTGCCACCGCCTCGGGAGCTAGGGTCACTGAAGCTTTCTTT. Its translation: CATASGARVTEAFF.